This TCR beta chain was obtained from a study of vaccination effects on CD4 cells after COVID-19 (dated by TCRdb to between 2021 and 2023). As for the study more broadly: Two doses of either the BNT162b2 or the mRNA-1273 mRNA SARS-CoV-2 vaccine were administered to participants. Pre-vaccine samples from a couple of convalescent patients were drawn 16 days and one week before the first dose, 142 and 148 days after COVID-19 diagnosis. SARS-CoV-2 spike-specific CD4+ TCR repertoires were compared before and after mRNA vaccination in COVID-19 convalescent patients and in infection-naive vaccine recipients. A total of 10 COVID-19 convalescent patients and several SARS-CoV-2-naive healthy vaccine recipients were included in the full study. Cultures from other donors in the study were sequenced using the Oncomine TCR Beta short-read assay on an Illumina iSeq 100. Summary of the overall study and its limitations: Clones induced by infection and clones induced by vaccination both contracted markedly at late timepoints after vaccination, which fits with T cell responses waning over time. In convalescent patients, the post-vaccine spike-reactive repertoire was composed mainly of new vaccine-induced clones that were largely distinct from infection-induced clones. Limitations of the study were the small number of convalescent patients and the absence of early post-infection timepoints.

To identify antigen-specific CD4+ T cell clonotypes by their expansion, the ViraFEST assay first stimulated PBMC with viral peptide pools and then applied TCR sequencing. After 10 days of culture, CD4+ T cells were isolated with the EasySep CD4+ T cell isolation kit. PCR-confirmed SARS-CoV-2 infection had occurred in convalescent patients between March and December 2020, before the Alpha, Beta and Delta variants emerged in the United States. Under 2.5 million PBMC per well were cultured with about 9.6 ug/ml peptides in IMDM containing around 4.6% human AB serum, about 9 IU/ml IL-2 and gentamicin. For the negative control culture condition, an HIV-1 Nef peptide pool was used. On days 3 and 7, half of the culture medium was replaced with fresh IL-2-containing medium. Unless noted otherwise, every peptide stimulation condition was grown in triplicate wells. Using Ficoll-Paque Plus gradient centrifugation, PBMC were separated from whole blood and then either used fresh or cryopreserved at -140C. The QIAamp micro DNA kit was used to extract genomic DNA from the cultured CD4+ T cells.

To prepare the library, the immunoSEQ multiplex PCR assay was applied. DNA from the CD4+ T cells that had been cultured and isolated underwent TCR beta CDR3 sequencing. In the authors' own workflow: Non-productive TCR sequences were removed and reads were trimmed to the CDR3 region, keeping CDR3s of at least 7 amino acids. The MANAFEST web app was used to identify antigen-specific clonotypes by comparing expansion in peptide wells with expansion in reference cultures. For clones to be considered positive, expansion at FDR<0.05 versus reference and all other wells, an odds ratio above 5, and a frequency above 0.1% in two replicate wells were required. Cross-reactive clonotypes were defined as significantly expanded in SARS-CoV-2 spike wells and in at least one common cold coronavirus spike condition. CDR3 similarity was assessed by Levenshtein distance using the stringdist R package, and unrooted trees were constructed with ape in R 3.6.1. In TCRdb, the immuneACCESS table is reduced to in-frame sequences with V and J assigned. These tables do not hold every clone; where another copy was compared, an unresolved V gene accounts for under half, and the others remain unexplained. That table furnishes V, J and clone size, whereas the DNA furnished D and trimming. The sample has tens of thousands of clones on record, more than 75% of them singletons. The ten largest clones add up to around 5% of the sample.

From the cysteine up to the phenylalanine, the CDR3 has a length of 17 residues. Only the CDR3 DNA stays, 51 bases, in frame from base 1. V drops 1 base and J drops 2 bases, leaving 16 bases in between. From the germline V gene (reference sequence), CDR1 is SEHNR and CDR2 is FQNEAQ. As concerns this clone: Its antigen remains undetermined. No base qualities exist here, and no much larger clone lies one base off it.

Sample: CD4+ T cells from PBMCs cultured with HIV peptides, taken before COVID-19 vaccination. Sample cell subset or site, as interpreted from the label and publication: HIV-1 Nef peptide pool negative control/reference culture. Recombination linked TRBV7-9 to TRBJ2-3; the best D guess is TRBD2, with 5 bases matching. This receptor was identified in a human donor who had a prior SARS-CoV-2 infection. At the DNA level, the sequence is TGTGCCAGCAGCTTAGGGGAGTCGCGGTACCTCACAGATACGCAGTATTTT. Its amino acids are CASSLGESRYLTDTQYF.